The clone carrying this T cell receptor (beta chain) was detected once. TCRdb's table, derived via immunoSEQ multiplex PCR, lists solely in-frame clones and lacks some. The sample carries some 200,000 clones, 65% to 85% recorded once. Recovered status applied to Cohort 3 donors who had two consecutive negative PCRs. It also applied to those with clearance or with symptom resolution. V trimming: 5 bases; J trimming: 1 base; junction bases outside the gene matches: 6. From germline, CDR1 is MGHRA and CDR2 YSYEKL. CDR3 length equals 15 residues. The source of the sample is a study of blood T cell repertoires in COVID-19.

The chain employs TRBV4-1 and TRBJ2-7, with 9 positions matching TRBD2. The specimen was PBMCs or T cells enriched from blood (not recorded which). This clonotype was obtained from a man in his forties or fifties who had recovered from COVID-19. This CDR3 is CASSFRLAESYEQYF. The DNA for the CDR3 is TGCGCCAGCAGCTTTCGACTAGCGGAGTCCTACGAGCAGTACTTC.